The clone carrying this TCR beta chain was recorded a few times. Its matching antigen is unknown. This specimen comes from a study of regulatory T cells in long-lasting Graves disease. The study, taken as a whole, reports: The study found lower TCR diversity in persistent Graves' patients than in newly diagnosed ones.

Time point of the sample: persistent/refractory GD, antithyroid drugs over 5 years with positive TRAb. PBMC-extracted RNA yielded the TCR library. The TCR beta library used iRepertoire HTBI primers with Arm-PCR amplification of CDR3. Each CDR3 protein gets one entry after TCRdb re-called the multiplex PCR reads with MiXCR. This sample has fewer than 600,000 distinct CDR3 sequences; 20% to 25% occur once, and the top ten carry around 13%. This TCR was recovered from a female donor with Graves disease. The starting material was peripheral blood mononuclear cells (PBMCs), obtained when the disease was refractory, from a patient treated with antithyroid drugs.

The CDR3 region has the DNA TGTGCCAGCAGCTTCACAGGGTTGGTCTCACCCCTCCACTTT. This sequence encodes CASSFTGLVSPLHF. The V gene is TRBV5-5, the J gene TRBJ1-6; D is perhaps TRBD1 (6 bases). Trimming shortened V by 2 bases and J by 10 bases, and 13 bases separated the two germline ends. Germline V lookup: CDR1 SGHKS, CDR2 YYEKEE (reference sequence). The CDR3 runs 14 residues.